This T cell receptor beta chain was obtained from a study of PD-1 blockade in classical Hodgkin lymphoma. General study findings and limits: The origin of the repertoire differences remains undefined, with disease activity or prior therapy as possible causes. TCR diversity in CD4+, not CD8+, cells rose significantly by C4D1. Baseline diversity was lower in partial responders and progressors than complete responders.

Only in-frame clones appear in the TCRdb table, and some are missing; sequencing was by immunoSEQ multiplex PCR. The data hold more than 40,000 clones, with 85% to 90% observed a single time. Comment on this clone: Its specificity is not known. Additional DNA sequences in this sample encode the identical CDR3.

Every single patient, without exception, relapsed after autologous stem cell transplantation, and brentuximab vedotin exposure varied. This CDR3 region has 16 residues. V shed 0 bases and J shed 2 bases, with 11 bases lying between them. Germline lookup yields CDR1 LNHNV and CDR2 YYDKDF (reference sequence). This chain joins TRBV15 and TRBJ1-5; possibly TRBD1 for D (6 bases). The sample here was peripheral blood mononuclear cells (PBMCs), taken at baseline. The sequence came from a human donor with classical Hodgkin lymphoma. The CDR3 DNA reads as TGTGCCACCAGCAGAGATCGGGGGGCTGGCAATCAGCCCCAGCATTTT. This sequence encodes CATSRDRGAGNQPQHF.